The 10 T cell receptor beta chains listed next were all sequenced from one sample in a study of shared clonotypes between healthy human individuals. TCRdb keeps only in-frame clones here, not all; method: immunoSEQ multiplex PCR. This table holds about 2.3 million clones, about 90% found once. Sequencing was carried out using naive CD4+ T cells from PBMCs. Subset here: CD45RA+ positively selected. The source is a man between 18 and 29 years old in good health. Some clones in this sample may be carry-over from other donors' samples.

The rearrangement uses TRBV28 and TRBJ1-5; 8 nucleotides align to TRBD1. Trimming took 6 bases from V and 6 from J; bases not matched to a gene: 4. CDR1 and CDR2 from the germline V gene are MDHEN and SYDVKM. The CDR3 consists of 13 residues. For the CDR3, the DNA is TGTGCCAGCAGAGAGACAGGGGTTCAGCCCCAGCATTTT. Translated: CASRETGVQPQHF.

As to this clone: One junction end disagrees with the germline gene, perhaps due to a read error. DNA for the CDR3: TGTGCCAGCAGTCACTCTAGCGGGAGGTGGCAAGAGACCCAGTACTTC. Translation: CASSHSSGRWQETQYF. This sequence joins TRBV6-5 and TRBJ2-5; 11 bases match TRBD2. The germline gives CDR1 MNHEY, CDR2 SVGAGI. The CDR3 loop spans 16 amino acids.

Note on this clone: This sample also contains other DNA sequences that code for the same CDR3. CDR3 in amino acids: CASSPSRVNTEAFF. The CDR3 bases are TGTGCCAGCAGTCCCTCGAGGGTGAACACTGAAGCTTTCTTT. The rearrangement links TRBV6-5 to TRBJ1-1; D remains ambiguous. V was clipped by 5 bases and J by 0 bases, with 10 bases between them. Germline loops: CDR1 MNHEY, CDR2 SVGAGI. This CDR3 spans 14 amino acids.

This chain links TRBV18 with TRBJ2-1, with TRBD1 matching 8 bases. The V gene end was trimmed by 0 bases and the J gene end by 4 bases; junction bases not matched to a gene: 5. From germline, CDR1 is KGHSH and CDR2 LQKENI. The CDR3 has 16 amino acids. CDR3 in amino acids: CASSPPATGAYNEQFF. The DNA of the CDR3 is TGTGCCAGCTCACCACCGGCGACAGGGGCTTACAATGAGCAGTTCTTC.

The V call is TRBV7-9, the J call TRBJ2-5; either TRBD1 or TRBD2 may fit D (6 bases each). Trimming left V 1 base short and J 5 bases short, with 14 bases between. The CDR3 spans 15 residues. Germline assignment: CDR1 SEHNR and CDR2 FQNEAQ (reference sequence). Here the CDR3 reads CASSLDGQGRETQYF. The CDR3 DNA is TGTGCCAGCAGCTTAGATGGCCAGGGGAGGGAGACCCAGTACTTC.

The gene calls are TRBV28 and TRBJ2-5; 7 bases match TRBD1. CDR1 and CDR2 from the germline V gene are MDHEN and SYDVKM. The CDR3 covers 15 residues. V lost 6 bases, J lost 5 bases, and 12 bases stayed unmatched. The CDR3, as DNA: TGTGCCAGCAGGGAAGACAGGGCGCACGGGGAGACCCAGTACTTC. It is translated as CASREDRAHGETQYF.

The DNA for the CDR3 is TGTGCCAGCAGCGTAGACGAGAGGGGGGCTGAAGCTTTCTTT. Its translation: CASSVDERGAEAFF. V and J are TRBV9 and TRBJ1-1, with D maybe TRBD1 (6 bases). Germline V gives CDR1 SGDLS, CDR2 YYNGEE. The CDR3 loop spans 14 amino acids. The V gene lost 0 bases and the J gene lost 6 bases, with 12 bases spanning the gap. Full variable domain (outside the CDR3, taken from reference TRBV9 and TRBJ1-1): DSGVTQTPKHLITATGQRVTLRCSPRSGDLSVYWYQQSLDQGLQFLIQYYNGEERAKGNILERFSAQQFPDLHSELNLSSLELGDSALYFCASSVDERGAEAFFGQGTRLTVV.

The chain joins TRBV4-3 to TRBJ2-3, with a possible D match to TRBD2 (5 bases). This CDR3 has 14 amino acids. CDR1 and CDR2 from the germline V gene are LGHNA and YSLEER. V lost 2 bases, J lost 4 bases, and 10 bases lay in between. CDR3 nucleotide sequence: TGCGCCAGCAGCCAACGTGGGAGTGCAGATACGCAGTATTTT. It is translated as CASSQRGSADTQYF.

CDR3 protein: CASSQDGLRGYTF. In nucleotides, the CDR3 is TGCGCCAGCAGCCAAGATGGGTTGAGGGGCTACACCTTC. The chain combines TRBV4-1 with TRBJ1-2; D is unclear. V was cut by 0 bases and J by 8 bases, with 10 bases left in between. This CDR3 region has 13 residues. Germline V gene sequence: CDR1 MGHRA, CDR2 YSYEKL.

DNA of the CDR3: TGTGCCAGCAGTGAAGGATGGACAGGGGGTGTCTATGGCTACACCTTC. Translation: CASSEGWTGGVYGYTF. The chain employs TRBV6-1 and TRBJ1-2; 10 nucleotides agree with TRBD1. CDR1 and CDR2 (germline): MNHNS, SASEGT. The junction had 6 bases not matched to a gene; V was cut back by 1 base and J by 4 bases. The CDR3 extends over 16 amino acids.